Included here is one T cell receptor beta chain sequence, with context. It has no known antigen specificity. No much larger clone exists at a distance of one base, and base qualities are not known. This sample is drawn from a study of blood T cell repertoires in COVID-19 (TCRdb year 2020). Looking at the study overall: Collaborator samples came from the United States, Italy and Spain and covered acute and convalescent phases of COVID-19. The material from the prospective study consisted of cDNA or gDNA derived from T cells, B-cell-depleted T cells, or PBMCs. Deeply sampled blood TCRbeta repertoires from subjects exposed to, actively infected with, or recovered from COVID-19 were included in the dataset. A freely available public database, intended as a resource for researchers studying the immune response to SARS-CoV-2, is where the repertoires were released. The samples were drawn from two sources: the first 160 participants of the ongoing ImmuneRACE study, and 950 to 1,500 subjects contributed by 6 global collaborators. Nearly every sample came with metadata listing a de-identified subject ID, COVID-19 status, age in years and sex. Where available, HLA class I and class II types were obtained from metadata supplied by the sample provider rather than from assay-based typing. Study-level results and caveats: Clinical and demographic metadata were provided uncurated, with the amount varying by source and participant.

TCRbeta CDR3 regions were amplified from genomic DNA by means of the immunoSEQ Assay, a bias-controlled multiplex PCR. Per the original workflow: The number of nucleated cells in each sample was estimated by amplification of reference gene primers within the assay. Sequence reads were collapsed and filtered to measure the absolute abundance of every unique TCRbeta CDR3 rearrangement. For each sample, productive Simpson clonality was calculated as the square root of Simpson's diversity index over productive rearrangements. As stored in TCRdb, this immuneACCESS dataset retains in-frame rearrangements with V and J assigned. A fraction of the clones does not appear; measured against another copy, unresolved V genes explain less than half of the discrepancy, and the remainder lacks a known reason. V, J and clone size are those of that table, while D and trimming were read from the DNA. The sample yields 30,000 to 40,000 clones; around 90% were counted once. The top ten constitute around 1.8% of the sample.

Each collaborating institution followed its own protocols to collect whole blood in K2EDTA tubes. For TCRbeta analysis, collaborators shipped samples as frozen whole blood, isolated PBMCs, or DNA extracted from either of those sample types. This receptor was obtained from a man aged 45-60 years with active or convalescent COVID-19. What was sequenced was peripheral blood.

The CDR3 region: CATGSGTGGLRIYEQYF. The DNA reads TGTGCCACCGGCTCCGGGACAGGGGGCCTTCGGATCTACGAGCAGTACTTC. The chain joins TRBV15 to TRBJ2-7, and TRBD1 aligns with 12 junction nucleotides. CDR1 and CDR2, per the germline V gene (reference sequence), are LNHNV and YYDKDF. The CDR3 contains 17 residues, cysteine and phenylalanine counted. Of all the DNA, just the CDR3 is kept, 51 bases in frame from base 1. V trim: 8 bases; J trim: 3 bases; unmatched bases: 14.